The clone carrying this T cell receptor (beta chain) was counted a few times. Antigen: not known. The data stem from a study of identical twins. Findings and limits, study-wide: Insertion counts were lower in abundant cord blood beta clonotypes, a trend that memory repertoires did not show. In zero-insertion analyses, partial confounding could arise from invariant MAIT and iNKT cells.

A universal primer site arose from template switching, and cDNA bore unique molecular identifiers. TCRdb called the 5' RACE reads again in MiXCR, with one record for every CDR3 protein. The sample includes over 550,000 distinct CDR3 sequences, just over 7% of them seen just once. CDR3 length: 15 residues. Germline CDR1 and CDR2: KGHDR and SFDVKD. Trimming stripped 7 bases from V and 0 bases from J, with 12 bases between. The data were also submitted as part of a second study, on yellow fever vaccine responses in identical twins.

Input material: PBMCs. This sequence joins TRBV24-1 and TRBJ2-4, with D maybe TRBD1 (6 bases). This receptor was identified in a woman under 30 in good health. CDR3 nucleotides: TGTGCCACCAGCGACAGGTCAACAGCCAAAAACATTCAGTACTTC. Translated: CATSDRSTAKNIQYF.